This T cell receptor beta chain came from a study of T cells after yellow fever vaccination. Each CDR3 protein gets one entry after TCRdb re-called the 5' RACE reads with MiXCR. The data contain a few hundred thousand distinct CDR3 sequences, roughly 4.3% of them singletons. The sample holds a few counts of this clonotype. CDR3 length: 17 amino acids. CDR1 and CDR2 from the germline V gene are SGHTA and FQGNSA. V lost 2 bases to trimming and J lost 8 bases, with 21 bases between them. The TCR was taken from a man in his late teens or twenties who received the YFV17D yellow fever vaccine. The sample was PBMCs, taken 5 days after the yellow fever booster vaccination. J is TRBJ1-4 and V is TRBV7-2; maybe TRBD1 (5 bases). CDR3 sequence (DNA): TGTGCCAGCAGCTTAACGGATACGACGGGGGTGAGGGAAAAACTGTTTTTT. It translates to CASSLTDTTGVREKLFF.